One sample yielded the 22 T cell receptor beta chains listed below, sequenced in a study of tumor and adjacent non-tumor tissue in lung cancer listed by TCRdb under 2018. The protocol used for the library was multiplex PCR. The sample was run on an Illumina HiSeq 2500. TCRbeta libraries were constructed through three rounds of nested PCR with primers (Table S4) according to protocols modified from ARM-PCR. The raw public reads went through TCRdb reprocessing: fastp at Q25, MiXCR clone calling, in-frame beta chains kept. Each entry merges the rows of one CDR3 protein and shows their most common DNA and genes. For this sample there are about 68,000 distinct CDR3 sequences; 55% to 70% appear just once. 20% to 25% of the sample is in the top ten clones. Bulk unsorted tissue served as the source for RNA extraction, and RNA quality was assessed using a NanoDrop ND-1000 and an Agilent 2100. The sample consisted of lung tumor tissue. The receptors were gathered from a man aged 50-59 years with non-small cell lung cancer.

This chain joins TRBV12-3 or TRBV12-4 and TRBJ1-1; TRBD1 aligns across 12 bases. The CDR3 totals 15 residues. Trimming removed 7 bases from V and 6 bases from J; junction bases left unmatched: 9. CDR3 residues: CASTHRGTGGAEAFF. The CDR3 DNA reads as TGTGCCAGCACCCATAGAGGGACAGGGGGCGCTGAAGCTTTCTTT.

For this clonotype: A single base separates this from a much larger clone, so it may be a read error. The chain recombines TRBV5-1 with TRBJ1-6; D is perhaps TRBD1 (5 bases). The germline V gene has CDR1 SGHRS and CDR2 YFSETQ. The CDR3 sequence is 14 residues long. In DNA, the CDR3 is TGCACCAGCAGCACCCAGGGAGATAATTCACCCCTCCACTTT. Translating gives CTSSTQGDNSPLHF.

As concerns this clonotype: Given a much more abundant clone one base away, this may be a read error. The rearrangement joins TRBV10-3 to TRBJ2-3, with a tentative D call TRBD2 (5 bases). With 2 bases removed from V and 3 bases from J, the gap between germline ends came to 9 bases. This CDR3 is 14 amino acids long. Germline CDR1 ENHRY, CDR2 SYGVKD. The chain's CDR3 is CAISERRGTDTQYF. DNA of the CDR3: TGTGCCATCAGTGAGCGACGGGGAACAGATACGCAGTATTTT.

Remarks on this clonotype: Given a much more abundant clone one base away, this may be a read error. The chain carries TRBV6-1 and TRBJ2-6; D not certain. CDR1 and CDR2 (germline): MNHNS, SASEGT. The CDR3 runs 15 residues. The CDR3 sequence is CASSETSSRANVLTF. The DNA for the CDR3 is TGTGCCAGCAGTGAAACGAGCTCTCGGGCCAACGTCCTGACTTTC.

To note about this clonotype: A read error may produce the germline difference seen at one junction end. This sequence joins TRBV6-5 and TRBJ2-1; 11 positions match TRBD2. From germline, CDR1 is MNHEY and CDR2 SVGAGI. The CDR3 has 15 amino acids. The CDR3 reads CASSVLAGACNEQLF. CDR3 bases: TGTGCCAGCAGCGTACTAGCGGGAGCATGCAATGAGCAGCTCTTC.

The CDR3 DNA reads as TGTGCCACCAGTGATCCCTTTTCAGCGGGGGCCTACAATGAGCAGTTCTTC. Translating it yields CATSDPFSAGAYNEQFF. The rearrangement links TRBV24-1 to TRBJ2-1; TRBD2 matches at 8 bases. This CDR3 is 17 amino acids long. Losses at the gene ends were 3 bases for V and 2 bases for J; bases not matched to a gene: 8. Per the germline V gene, CDR1 is KGHDR and CDR2 is SFDVKD.

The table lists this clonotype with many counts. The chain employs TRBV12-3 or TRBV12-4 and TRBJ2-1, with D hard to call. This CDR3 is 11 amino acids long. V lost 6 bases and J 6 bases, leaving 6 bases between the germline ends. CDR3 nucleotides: TGTGCCAGCAGCAACCCCAATGAGCAGTTCTTC. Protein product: CASSNPNEQFF.

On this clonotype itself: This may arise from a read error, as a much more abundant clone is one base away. The CDR3 DNA sequence: TGTACCAGCAGCTTGGGCGACAGTTTCAAATCACCCCTCCACTTT. As protein: CTSSLGDSFKSPLHF. This chain connects TRBV7-8 to TRBJ1-6; the D gene is possibly TRBD1 (5 bases). The CDR3 spans 15 residues. Germline V gives CDR1 SGHVS, CDR2 FQNEAQ.

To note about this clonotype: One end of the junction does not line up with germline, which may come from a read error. The CDR3 is CIVWPLRIRDGNTEAFF. Written as DNA, the CDR3 is TGCATCGTTTGGCCCCTCAGAATCCGGGACGGGAACACTGAAGCTTTCTTT. The gene calls are TRBV29-1 and TRBJ1-1; a possible D gene is TRBD1 (5 bases). This CDR3 is 17 amino acids long. Germline CDR1 reads SQVTM; CDR2 reads ANQGSEA.

For the CDR3, the DNA is TGTGCCAGCAGCCCCCCGGATGACCAGTTCCAGCATTTT. As protein: CASSPPDDQFQHF. This sequence joins TRBV7-9 and TRBJ1-5; D gene ambiguous. Trimming removed 5 bases from V and 12 bases from J, with 17 bases in between. The CDR3 spans 13 residues. Germline V gives CDR1 SEHNR, CDR2 FQNEAQ (reference sequence).

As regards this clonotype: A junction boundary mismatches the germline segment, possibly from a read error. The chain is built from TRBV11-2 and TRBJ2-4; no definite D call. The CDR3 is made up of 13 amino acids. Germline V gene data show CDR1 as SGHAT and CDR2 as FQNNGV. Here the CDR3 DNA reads TGTACCAGCAGCCGAGACATGGATGGCATTCAGTACTTC. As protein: CTSSRDMDGIQYF.

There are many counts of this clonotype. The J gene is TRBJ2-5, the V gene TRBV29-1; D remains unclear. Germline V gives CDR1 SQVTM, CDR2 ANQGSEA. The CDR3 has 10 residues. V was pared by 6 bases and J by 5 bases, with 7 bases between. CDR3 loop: CSVSLETQYF. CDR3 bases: TGCAGCGTATCCCTGGAGACCCAGTACTTC.

The CDR3 DNA sequence: TGTGCCAGCAGTCTGCAGGGAGCAACAAACACCGGGGAGCTGTTTTTT. It encodes CASSLQGATNTGELFF. The genes are TRBV6-5 and TRBJ2-2, with D tentatively TRBD1 or TRBD2 (5 bases each). Trimming stripped 5 bases from V and 2 bases from J, with 15 bases between. CDR1 MNHEY and CDR2 SVGAGI come from the germline V gene. CDR3 length equals 16 residues.

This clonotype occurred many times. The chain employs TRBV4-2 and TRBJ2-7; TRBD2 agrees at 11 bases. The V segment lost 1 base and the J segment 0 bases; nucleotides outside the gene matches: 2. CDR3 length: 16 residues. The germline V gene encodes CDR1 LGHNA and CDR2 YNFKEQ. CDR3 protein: CASSQGLAGPSYEQYF. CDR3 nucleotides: TGTGCCAGCAGCCAAGGACTAGCGGGGCCCTCCTACGAGCAGTACTTC.

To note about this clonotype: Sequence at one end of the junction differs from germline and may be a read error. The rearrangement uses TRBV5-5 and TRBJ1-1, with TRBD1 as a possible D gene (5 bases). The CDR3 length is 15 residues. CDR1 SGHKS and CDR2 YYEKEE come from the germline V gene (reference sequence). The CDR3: CVSSLGGSGNTEAFF. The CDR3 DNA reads TGTGTCAGCAGCTTGGGGGGATCGGGCAACACTGAAGCTTTCTTT.

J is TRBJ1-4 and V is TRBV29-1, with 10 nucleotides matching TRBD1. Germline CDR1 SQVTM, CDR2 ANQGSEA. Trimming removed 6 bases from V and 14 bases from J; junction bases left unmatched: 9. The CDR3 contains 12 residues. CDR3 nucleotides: TGCAGCGTCAGGACAGGGGGTGAAAGTCTGTTTTTT. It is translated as CSVRTGGESLFF.

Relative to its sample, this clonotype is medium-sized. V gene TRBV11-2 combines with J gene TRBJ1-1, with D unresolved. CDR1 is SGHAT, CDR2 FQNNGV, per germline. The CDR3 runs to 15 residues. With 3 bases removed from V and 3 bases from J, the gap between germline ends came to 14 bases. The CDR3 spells CASSFSSNLDTEAFF. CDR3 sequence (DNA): TGTGCCAGCAGCTTCTCGAGTAATTTAGACACTGAAGCTTTCTTT.

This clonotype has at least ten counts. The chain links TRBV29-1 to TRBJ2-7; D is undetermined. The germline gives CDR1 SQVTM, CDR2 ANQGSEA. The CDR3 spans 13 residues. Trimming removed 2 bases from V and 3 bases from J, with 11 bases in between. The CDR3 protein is CSVERMGNYEQYF. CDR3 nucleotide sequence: TGCAGCGTTGAACGTATGGGGAACTACGAGCAGTACTTC.

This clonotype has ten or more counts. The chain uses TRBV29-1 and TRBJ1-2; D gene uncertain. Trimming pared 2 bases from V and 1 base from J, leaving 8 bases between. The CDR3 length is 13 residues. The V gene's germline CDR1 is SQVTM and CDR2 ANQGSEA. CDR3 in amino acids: CSVERANNYGYTF. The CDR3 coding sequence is TGCAGCGTTGAAAGAGCTAATAACTATGGCTACACCTTC. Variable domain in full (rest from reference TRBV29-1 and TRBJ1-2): SAVISQKPSRDICQRGTSLTIQCQVDSQVTMMFWYRQQPGQSLTLIATANQGSEATYESGFVIDKFPISRPNLTFSTLTVSNMSPEDSSIYLCSVERANNYGYTFGSGTRLTVV.

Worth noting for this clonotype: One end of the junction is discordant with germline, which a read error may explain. CDR3 nucleotides: TGTACCAGCAAGAGGAACGCCGGAAACACCATATATTTT. Residues: CTSKRNAGNTIYF. The V gene is TRBV25-1, the J gene TRBJ1-3, with D hard to call. Germline CDR1 is MGHDK and CDR2 is SYGVNS. This CDR3 comprises 13 residues. The full variable domain, in which reference TRBV25-1 and TRBJ1-3 provide the parts outside the CDR3, is EADIYQTPRYLVIGTGKKITLECSQTMGHDKMYWYQQDPGMELHLIHYSYGVNSTEKGDLSSESTVSRIRTEHFPLTLESARPSHTSQYLCTSKRNAGNTIYFGEGSWLTVV.

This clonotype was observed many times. CDR3 in DNA: TGTGCCAGCAGTTACACCGAGGACCTACCCCTCCACTTT. It codes for CASSYTEDLPLHF. The chain combines TRBV6-5 with TRBJ1-6; D is ambiguous. The CDR3 contains 13 residues. Germline V gene lookup returns CDR1 MNHEY and CDR2 SVGAGI. V was cut by 2 bases and J by 12 bases, with 11 bases left in between.

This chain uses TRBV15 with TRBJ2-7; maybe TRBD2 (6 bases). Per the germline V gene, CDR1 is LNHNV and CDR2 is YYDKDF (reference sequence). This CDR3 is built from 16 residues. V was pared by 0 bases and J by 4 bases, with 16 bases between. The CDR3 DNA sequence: TGTGCCACCAGCAGAGAGCTGCGGAGGGGAGCTTACGAGCAGTACTTC. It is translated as CATSRELRRGAYEQYF.